This TCR beta chain was documented in a study of Graves' ophthalmopathy and Graves' hyperthyroidism. Study-level findings and limits: In blood appeared most of the expanded thyroid clonotypes whose frequency exceeded 0.001.

Under 3 months in duration, the ophthalmopathy in affected donors had moderate-to-severe activity, CAS ≥3 and NOSPECS ≥4. No donor had other autoimmune disease, uncontrolled infection, pregnancy or lactation. CDR3 length: 17 residues. The V gene lost 0 bases and the J gene lost 1 base, with 13 bases spanning the gap. In germline, CDR1 is LNHDA, CDR2 SQIVND (reference sequence). This clonotype appeared a few times. The antigen is undetermined. Amplification of the TCR beta CDR3 regions used RNA transcripts (as template). The authors performed first-round RT-PCR with HTBI primers and then a second-round multiplex PCR. Using its own MiXCR run on the multiplex PCR reads, TCRdb lists one record per CDR3 protein. The repertoire consists of 650,000 to 900,000 distinct CDR3 sequences, with 40% occurring once and the leading ten covering roughly 46%.

Material: peripheral blood. This chain joins TRBV19 and TRBJ1-5; tentatively, D is TRBD1 (5 bases). The sequence came from an adult man with Graves' ophthalmopathy. The CDR3 region is CASSIDPGGLSNQPQHF. The DNA for the CDR3 is TGTGCCAGTAGTATAGATCCGGGGGGACTAAGCAATCAGCCCCAGCATTTT.